This T cell receptor (beta chain) originates from a study of T cell responses to AZD1222 COVID-19 vaccine. Study-level points and caveats: Seropositivity was recorded at baseline in only a handful of AZD1222 recipients. Spike-specific TCR depth and breadth grew after two AZD1222 doses.

Regarding this clone: Its antigen is undetermined.

The CDR3 sequence is 20 residues long. After removal of 6 bases from V and 1 base from J, the junction contained 21 bases not matched to a gene. Per the germline V gene, CDR1 is MNHEY and CDR2 is SMNVEV (reference sequence). Method: immunoSEQ multiplex PCR; TCRdb's copy keeps in-frame clones and lacks some. The table has 80,000 or so clones, around 90% seen once. The chain combines TRBV27 with TRBJ1-5; the match to TRBD1 covers 7 bases. The sequencing used peripheral blood, collected on day 0 of AZD1222 vaccination. This sequence originates from an adult in good health. The CDR3 spells CASRRYGGDSLKGSNQPQHF. The CDR3 DNA sequence: TGTGCCAGCAGGCGCTATGGGGGGGACAGCCTAAAAGGGAGCAATCAGCCCCAGCATTTT.